The 4 T cell receptor beta chains given below trace back to one sample, sequenced in a study of vaccination and CD4 T cells after COVID-19. These receptors' antigens are unknown. Cultured CD4+ T cell DNA underwent sequencing with the Oncomine TCR Beta short-read assay. TCRdb redid the calling of the PCR reads with MiXCR, one entry per CDR3 protein. The sample records approximately 11,000 distinct CDR3 sequences, around half being singletons. Treatment reported: approximately 9-day PBMC culture with coronavirus spike peptide pools or control peptides (ViraFEST assay). The sample consisted of CD4+ T cells from blood, cultured in vitro. These receptors originate from a human donor who had recovered from COVID-19.

With respect to this clonotype: Its ends do not fully match the called genes, so a read error is possible. V and J are TRBV15 and TRBJ2-7, with 11 bases matching TRBD1. The CDR3 length is 15 residues. Germline V gene data show CDR1 as LNHNV and CDR2 as YYDKDF (reference sequence). CDR3 sequence reads: CATNEGQGDSYEQYF. The CDR3 region has the DNA TGTGCCACCAACGAGGGACAGGGGGACTCCTACGAACAGTACTTC.

V gene TRBV9 combines with J gene TRBJ2-2; 8 positions match TRBD2. The V and J ends lost 0 bases and 8 bases, in that order; junction bases with no gene match: 6. In germline, CDR1 is SGDLS, CDR2 YYNGEE. The CDR3 extends over 15 amino acids. As DNA, the CDR3 is TGTGCCAGCAGCGTAGCGGGAGGGCCTAGTGGGGAGCTGTTTTTT. Encoded protein: CASSVAGGPSGELFF.

The chain's CDR3 is CASSPTSYEQYF. The CDR3 DNA follows: TGTGCCAGCAGTCCGACTTCCTACGAGCAGTACTTC. The rearrangement links TRBV7-2 to TRBJ2-7; D is unclear. This CDR3 region has 12 residues. V lost 6 bases to trimming and J lost 1 base, with 7 bases between them. Per the germline V gene, CDR1 is SGHTA and CDR2 is FQGNSA.

The chain has TRBV29-1 and TRBJ2-7; D is possibly TRBD2 (6 bases). Trimming took off 4 bases at V and 4 bases at J, with 11 bases between the two ends. The germline V gene has CDR1 SQVTM and CDR2 ANQGSEA. The CDR3 contains 12 residues. The CDR3, as DNA: TGCAGCGTTGGAGCGGGCCGATACGAGCAGTACTTC. Translation: CSVGAGRYEQYF.